Each of the 20 T cell receptor beta chains below was sequenced from the same sample in a study of graft-versus-host responses after intestinal transplantation. The antigens these receptors bind are not known. The data were produced by immunoSEQ multiplex PCR, yet TCRdb's version contains in-frame clones alone and is incomplete. This table holds some 88,000 clones, 85% to 95% found once. Sequenced material: unstimulated CD8+ T cells sorted from spleen or lymph node cells, taken before intestinal transplant. These receptors came from a human donor who received an intestinal transplant.

As to this clone: One end of the junction is discordant with germline, which a read error may explain. This chain links TRBV5-5 with TRBJ2-7; D unresolved. Germline lookup yields CDR1 SGHKS and CDR2 YYEKEE (reference sequence). The CDR3 is 13 amino acids. The CDR3 is CASSSPVSFEQYF. CDR3 sequence (DNA): TGTGCCAGCAGCTCTCCCGTTTCCTTCGAGCAGTACTTC.

The chain employs TRBV27 and TRBJ2-7, with D tentatively TRBD1 (6 bases). This CDR3 has 13 residues. V was clipped by 8 bases and J by 2 bases, with 13 bases between them. CDR1 and CDR2 (germline): MNHEY, SMNVEV (reference sequence). The CDR3 DNA reads as TGTGCCAGCTCCAAGGGGGTCACCTACGAGCAGTACTTC. This sequence encodes CASSKGVTYEQYF.

This chain connects TRBV19 to TRBJ2-5; 8 bases agree with TRBD1. This CDR3 has 14 amino acids. CDR1 is LNHDA and CDR2 is SQIVND in the germline V gene (reference sequence). The trim removed 5 bases at V and 4 bases at J, leaving 6 bases unmatched. The CDR3 region is CASSYNGQGETQYF. The CDR3 bases are TGTGCCAGTAGTTATAATGGACAGGGAGAGACCCAGTACTTC.

This rearrangement joins TRBV11-2 to TRBJ1-4; D remains unclear. Looked up from germline, CDR1 is SGHAT and CDR2 is FQNNGV. Between the trimmed V and J ends, which lost 0 bases and 9 bases, there was a span of 11 bases. The CDR3 sequence is 14 residues long. CDR3 region: CASSLDSGPQKLFF. For the CDR3, the DNA is TGTGCCAGCAGCTTAGATTCTGGGCCCCAAAAACTGTTTTTT. The full variable domain, its missing parts supplied by reference TRBV11-2 and TRBJ1-4, is EAGVAQSPRYKIIEKRQSVAFWCNPISGHATLYWYQQILGQGPKLLIQFQNNGVVDDSQLPKDRFSAERLKGVDSTLKIQPAKLEDSAVYLCASSLDSGPQKLFFGSGTQLSVL.

V gene TRBV18 combines with J gene TRBJ2-7; tentatively, D is TRBD2 (7 bases). V was trimmed by 3 bases and J by 4 bases, leaving 13 bases between them. The CDR3 is 14 residues long. Germline loops: CDR1 KGHSH, CDR2 LQKENI. The CDR3 loop reads CASSPAKGGYEQYF. The CDR3 DNA reads as TGTGCCAGCTCACCTGCTAAGGGGGGGTACGAGCAGTACTTC.

The chain has TRBV21-1 and TRBJ2-1; no DNA check was done on the table's D call, TRBD1. TRBV21-1 is noted as a pseudogene. The CDR3 runs 15 residues. The CDR3 loop reads CASRTAGQFYNEQFF. In DNA form, the CDR3 reads TGTGCCAGCAGGACCGCGGGACAGTTCTACAATGAGCAGTTCTTC.

J is TRBJ1-1 and V is TRBV5-5; a possible D gene is TRBD1 (6 bases). V lost 1 base and J lost 3, with 10 bases in between. The CDR3 is 14 amino acids. CDR1 is SGHKS and CDR2 is YYEKEE in the germline V gene (reference sequence). In DNA, the CDR3 is TGTGCCAGCAGCTTGTTCCCAGGGGACACTGAAGCTTTCTTT. Residues: CASSLFPGDTEAFF.

Only one count was recorded for this clone. The V gene is TRBV13, the J gene TRBJ2-5, with 7 bases matching TRBD2. Germline V gene lookup returns CDR1 PRHDT and CDR2 FYEKMQ (reference sequence). V lost 2 bases to trimming and J lost 4 bases; unmatched junction nucleotides: 13. There are 17 residues in the CDR3. The CDR3 DNA sequence: TGTGCCAGCAGCTTATCTCCAAGCGGGGTCCCGGGAGAGACCCAGTACTTC. Translation gives CASSLSPSGVPGETQYF.

Points on this clone: An end of the junction does not agree with germline; a read error may underlie this. This chain connects TRBV19 to TRBJ1-1, with a weak D call TRBD1 (5 bases). The CDR3 loop spans 12 amino acids. The germline gives CDR1 LNHDA, CDR2 SQIVND (reference sequence). The CDR3 DNA is TGTGCCAGCCTTGGGAGGGGCCCTGAGGCTTTCTTT. Amino acid sequence: CASLGRGPEAFF.

This sequence joins TRBV7-8 and TRBJ2-1, with TRBD1 matching over 10 bases. The CDR3 consists of 16 residues. Trimming cost V 6 bases and J 10 bases; bases outside gene matches: 15. Per germline, CDR1 SGHVS and CDR2 FQNEAQ. CDR3 in DNA: TGTGCCAGCAGATCCCGGACAGGGGGGCTTATAAGGGAGCAGTTCTTC. This gives the protein CASRSRTGGLIREQFF.

This chain's CDR3 is CANSEGQGGTDTQYF. The CDR3 bases are TGTGCCAACTCGGAGGGACAGGGGGGCACAGATACGCAGTATTTT. This chain connects TRBV2 to TRBJ2-3; 11 nucleotides line up with TRBD1. Germline V CDR1 and CDR2: SNHLY, FYNNEI. V gave up 10 bases and J gave up 1 base; unmatched junction bases: 7. The CDR3 sequence is 15 residues long. The variable domain in full, completed from reference TRBV2 and TRBJ2-3, reads EPEVTQTPSHQVTQMGQEVILRCVPISNHLYFYWYRQILGQKVEFLVSFYNNEISEKSEIFDDQFSVERPDGSNFTLKIRSTKLEDSAMYFCANSEGQGGTDTQYFGPGTRLTVL.

The rearrangement joins TRBV2 to TRBJ2-1, with a weak D call TRBD2 (5 bases). Per germline, CDR1 SNHLY and CDR2 FYNNEI. Trimming cost V 4 bases and J 10 bases, with 14 bases left between them. The CDR3 has 13 amino acids. This CDR3 reads CASSAFRTDEQFF. CDR3 coding DNA: TGTGCCAGCAGTGCCTTTCGGACTGACGAGCAGTTCTTC. Using reference TRBV2 and TRBJ2-1 for the parts outside the CDR3, the full variable domain is EPEVTQTPSHQVTQMGQEVILRCVPISNHLYFYWYRQILGQKVEFLVSFYNNEISEKSEIFDDQFSVERPDGSNFTLKIRSTKLEDSAMYFCASSAFRTDEQFFGPGTRLTVL.

V gene TRBV30 combines with J gene TRBJ2-1; the match to TRBD1 covers 7 bases. V lost 0 bases to trimming and J lost 7 bases; unmatched junction nucleotides: 3. From germline, CDR1 is GTSNPN and CDR2 SVGIG (reference sequence). The CDR3 has 13 residues. The CDR3 DNA follows: TGTGCCTGGAGTGTAAGGGGGCTAAATGAGCAGTTCTTC. Amino acid sequence: CAWSVRGLNEQFF.

The V gene is TRBV6-5, the J gene TRBJ2-7; 12 bases map to TRBD2. This CDR3 has 15 residues. Germline loops: CDR1 MNHEY, CDR2 SVGAGI. V shed 6 bases, J shed 6 bases, and the junction held 9 bases outside the gene matches. CDR3 coding DNA: TGTGCCAGCAGACCGCTAGCGGGGGGGCTCTCCGAGCAGTACTTC. This translates into CASRPLAGGLSEQYF.

In nucleotides, the CDR3 is TGTGCCTGGAGTGTACTGCCGGGGGAAGCTTTCTTT. It encodes CAWSVLPGEAFF. V usage is TRBV30 and J usage is TRBJ1-1, with D uncertain. Germline V gene data show CDR1 as GTSNPN and CDR2 as SVGIG (reference sequence). This CDR3 has 12 amino acids. V was cut by 0 bases and J by 8 bases, with 10 bases left in between.

The table lists this clone with a few counts. This chain connects TRBV19 to TRBJ2-7; 15 bases are a match to TRBD2. The trim removed 5 bases at V and 5 bases at J, leaving 4 bases unmatched. Per germline, CDR1 LNHDA and CDR2 SQIVND (reference sequence). The CDR3 has 15 amino acids. In nucleotides, the CDR3 is TGTGCCAGTAGTCTCGGACTAGCGGGGGGGAACGAGCAGTACTTC. Translated, it gives CASSLGLAGGNEQYF. Variable domain in full (rest from reference TRBV19 and TRBJ2-7): DGGITQSPKYLFRKEGQNVTLSCEQNLNHDAMYWYRQDPGQGLRLIYYSQIVNDFQKGDIAEGYSVSREKKESFPLTVTSAQKNPTAFYLCASSLGLAGGNEQYFGPGTRLTVT.

DNA for the CDR3: TGTGCCAGCAGCCAGGAGCGGCCCACTGAAGCTTTCTTT. The encoded protein is CASSQERPTEAFF. The chain employs TRBV14 and TRBJ1-1; D is unclear. Germline V gene lookup returns CDR1 SGHDN and CDR2 FVKESK. Trimming took off 3 bases at V and 4 bases at J, with 9 bases between the two ends. This CDR3 is 13 amino acids long.

The chain is built from TRBV6-4 and TRBJ1-2; D remains ambiguous. Trimming removed 3 bases from V and 4 bases from J, with 12 bases in between. The CDR3 runs 14 residues. Germline CDR1 MRHNA, CDR2 SNTAGT. The CDR3 sequence: CASSESSEVYGYTF. The CDR3 nucleotides are TGTGCCAGCAGTGAATCATCGGAGGTCTATGGCTACACCTTC.

The chain has TRBV9 and TRBJ2-7, with TRBD1 identical over 7 bases. This CDR3 contains 15 residues. CDR1 and CDR2 from the germline V gene are SGDLS and YYNGEE. With 0 bases clipped from V and 0 bases from J, the junction kept 3 bases outside the gene matches. CDR3 sequence: CASSVEGTDSYEQYF. CDR3 DNA sequence: TGTGCCAGCAGCGTAGAGGGGACAGACTCCTACGAGCAGTACTTC.

DNA for the CDR3: TGTGCCTGGGGGCAAGGAGGGCTAGCGGGGGGCCCACACTACACAGATACGCAGTATTTT. Protein sequence: CAWGQGGLAGGPHYTDTQYF. The chain is built from TRBV30 and TRBJ2-3; TRBD2 agrees at 11 bases. The CDR3 is 20 amino acids. V gave up 5 bases and J gave up 2 bases; unmatched junction bases: 21. Germline CDR1 GTSNPN, CDR2 SVGIG (reference sequence).